This is a list of T cell receptor beta chains from one sample in a study of PD-1 blockade in classical Hodgkin lymphoma. Sequencing was performed with immunoSEQ multiplex PCR; in TCRdb, only in-frame clones are kept and a portion is missing. Here the sample spans approximately 79,000 clones, approximately 91% being singletons. Sequenced here: peripheral blood mononuclear cells (PBMCs), sampled before the second cycle of nivolumab. The receptors were gathered from a human donor with classical Hodgkin lymphoma. Both conserved end residues are part of each CDR3. D genes are given only for firm matches. Clone sizes are given selectively: once, few, many, or a class where the clone is expanded.

TRBV9,-,-,TRBJ1-2,TGTGCCAGCAGCACCACCGGACAGAACTATGGCTACACCTTC,CASSTTGQNYGYTF
TRBV28,TRBD1,-,TRBJ1-2,TGTGCCAGCAGTCCGCCGGGACAGGGCGCGGGGGGGTATGGCTACACCTTC,CASSPPGQGAGGYGYTF
TRBV12-5,TRBD1,-,TRBJ1-4,TGTGCTAGTGGTTTGGTGGGGACCGGGACAGGGATAAGGGGGGCTAATGAAAAACTGTTTTTT,CASGLVGTGTGIRGANEKLFF
TRBV19,-,-,TRBJ1-1,TGTGCCAGTATCCCGGACAGTTCGAACACTGAAGCTTTCTTT,CASIPDSSNTEAFF
TRBV30,TRBD2,few,TRBJ2-1,TGTGCCTGGCAGGGACTAGCGGTATACAATGAGCAGTTCTTC,CAWQGLAVYNEQFF
TRBV5-1,-,-,TRBJ2-5,TGCGCCAGCAGCTTGAACAGGGCAGAGACCCAGTACTTC,CASSLNRAETQYF
TRBV6-5,TRBD1,-,TRBJ2-7,TGTGCCACCCGGGACAGGGTACACGAGCAGTACTTC,CATRDRVHEQYF
TRBV28,-,-,TRBJ1-5,TGTGCCAGCATCGGTCTCGGCCTGGGCAATCAGCCCCAGCATTTT,CASIGLGLGNQPQHF
TRBV27,TRBD2,-,TRBJ2-6,TGTGCCAGCAGCCCAAGGACTAGTGGACAATCTGGGGCCAACGTCCTGACTTTC,CASSPRTSGQSGANVLTF
TRBV19,TRBD1,-,TRBJ1-5,TGTGCCAGTAGTATGGGACAGCTCAATCAGCCCCAGCATTTT,CASSMGQLNQPQHF
TRBV6-1,TRBD2,few,TRBJ2-1,TGTGCCAGCAGTGGTTACGGGACTAGCGGGGGCTACAATGAGCAGTTCTTC,CASSGYGTSGGYNEQFF
TRBV6-4,-,-,TRBJ1-3,TGTGCCAGCAGCCGGGACGCCGACTCTGGAAACACCATATATTTT,CASSRDADSGNTIYF
TRBV5-1,TRBD2,once,TRBJ2-1,TGCGCCAGCAGCTTGGTGGGCTGGGCGGGAGAGCACAATGAGCAGTTCTTC,CASSLVGWAGEHNEQFF
TRBV27,TRBD1,-,TRBJ1-1,TGTGCCAGCAGTTTAAGCAGGGGGCTTGACTGGGACACTGAAGCTTTCTTT,CASSLSRGLDWDTEAFF
TRBV19,-,once,TRBJ1-4,TGTGCCAGTAGTCGCGTTCCCGTTGGAGGGAGTCGGGAAAAACTGTTTTTT,CASSRVPVGGSREKLFF
TRBV4-1,-,-,TRBJ1-1,TGCGCCAGCAGCCAAGCCCACCGGATGAACACTGAAGCTTTCTTT,CASSQAHRMNTEAFF
TRBV15,-,-,TRBJ2-7,TGTGCCACCAGCAGAGGTACGTCTAGGGTCTACGAGCAGTACTTC,CATSRGTSRVYEQYF
TRBV9,-,-,TRBJ2-5,TGTGCCAGCAGCGAGGAGCTAGGTACACCGCAAGAGACCCAGTACTTC,CASSEELGTPQETQYF
TRBV4-1,TRBD2,-,TRBJ2-2,TGCGCCAGCACCAAAGCCCCGGGACTAGCGGGATTCGTTGTAACCGGGGAGCTGTTTTTT,CASTKAPGLAGFVVTGELFF
TRBV7-6,TRBD1,-,TRBJ1-1,TGTGCCAGCAGCCGCCAAGGACAGGACACTGAAGCTTTCTTT,CASSRQGQDTEAFF
TRBV18,TRBD1,few,TRBJ1-2,TGTGCCAGCTCACCACGGACAGGACGCTCCTATGGCTACACCTTC,CASSPRTGRSYGYTF
TRBV7-9,-,-,TRBJ1-4,TGTGCCAGCAGCTTAGAAGCCAGCTCTAATGAAAAACTGTTTTTT,CASSLEASSNEKLFF
TRBV4-2,-,-,TRBJ2-7,TGTGCCAGCAGCCAAGCGGAAGCTACCTACGAGCAGTACTTC,CASSQAEATYEQYF
TRBV29-1,-,once,TRBJ1-3,TGCAGCGTTAACCGGGCCGGCTCTGGAAACACCATATATTTT,CSVNRAGSGNTIYF
TRBV18,-,-,TRBJ2-5,TGTGCCAGCTCACCCCCAGGCCACCTGGGAGAGACCCAGTACTTC,CASSPPGHLGETQYF
TRBV28,TRBD2,-,TRBJ2-7,TGTGCCAGCACCTCCGCAAGGACTAGATACTACGAGCAGTACTTC,CASTSARTRYYEQYF
TRBV30,TRBD2,-,TRBJ2-3,TGTGCCCTTCTAGCGGCTTTCACAGATACGCAGTATTTT,CALLAAFTDTQYF
TRBV6-6,TRBD2,-,TRBJ2-1,TGTGCCAGCAGTTACCCCACCGGGACTAGCCCCAATGAGCAGTTCTTC,CASSYPTGTSPNEQFF
TRBV28,-,few,TRBJ2-3,TGTGCCAGCAGTTTAGACACCTACACAGATACGCAGTATTTT,CASSLDTYTDTQYF
TRBV19,-,-,TRBJ1-5,TGTGCCAGTAGTCCCCTGGATCAGCCCCAGCATTTT,CASSPLDQPQHF
TRBV5-1,-,-,TRBJ2-7,TGCGCCAGCAGCTTGAAGGAGAACCCCTACGAGCAGTACTTC,CASSLKENPYEQYF
TRBV15,-,few,TRBJ1-1,TGTGCCACCAGCAGAGACCCATACCGTGAAGCTTTCTTT,CATSRDPYREAFF
TRBV30,-,-,TRBJ2-7,TGTGCCTGGAGAGGGGGGGTACAGAGACTCTACGAGCAGTACTTC,CAWRGGVQRLYEQYF
TRBV7-3,-,-,TRBJ2-2,TGTGCCAGCAGCCCCTATTCCAACTTAGTGGGTGCCGGGGAGCTGTTTTTT,CASSPYSNLVGAGELFF
TRBV6-1,TRBD1,few,TRBJ1-5,TGTGCCAGCAGTCCCGGGACAGCCAGCAATCAGCCCCAGCATTTT,CASSPGTASNQPQHF
TRBV19,-,-,TRBJ2-2,TGTGCCAGCACCGTTACCCAGGGGTTGTGGACCGGGGAGCTGTTTTTT,CASTVTQGLWTGELFF
TRBV11-1,-,-,TRBJ2-1,TGTGCCAGCAGCTTAGGCAGCAGGGCCAATGAGCAGTTCTTC,CASSLGSRANEQFF
TRBV5-1,TRBD2,-,TRBJ2-1,TGCGCCAGCAGCTCCCCGACTAGCGGGAGTATGGTCCGTGATGAGCAGTTCTTC,CASSSPTSGSMVRDEQFF
TRBV5-1,-,-,TRBJ1-1,TGCGCCAGCAGCCTGGAGGGGCCCACTGAAGCTTTCTTT,CASSLEGPTEAFF
TRBV28,TRBD1,-,TRBJ2-7,TGTGCCAGCAGTTTATGGACAGGGGCGATCTACGAGCAGTACTTC,CASSLWTGAIYEQYF
TRBV7-9,-,-,TRBJ2-1,TGTGCCAGCAGCTTAGGAGCCAGTACGAGCTCCTACAATGAGCAGTTCTTC,CASSLGASTSSYNEQFF
TRBV2,TRBD2,-,TRBJ2-7,TGTGCCACTCGGGACTACTCCTACGAGCAGTACTTC,CATRDYSYEQYF
TRBV28,-,-,TRBJ2-7,TGTGCCAGCAGTTTATATTTAACAGCCGGCTACGAGCAGTACTTC,CASSLYLTAGYEQYF
TRBV7-9,-,-,TRBJ2-6,TGTGCCAGCAGCTTAGACTCTGGGGCCAACGTCCTGACTTTC,CASSLDSGANVLTF
TRBV6-5,-,once,TRBJ1-5,TGTGCCAGCAGTTACGGAGGCTTCGGTAGTGATCAGCCCCAGCATTTT,CASSYGGFGSDQPQHF